This T cell receptor beta chain was identified in a study of CXCR3-negative and CXCR3-positive naive CD8 T cells (dated by TCRdb to between 2018 and 2021). A note on the overall study: In total, 130 million to 150 million TRB reads were obtained, corresponding to roughly 1.5 +/- 0.3 million reads per library. The diversity and physicochemical repertoire analyses included more than ten donors pooled from two independent experiments. For the TRBV-TRBJ cluster analysis, the naive subsets came from 5 or 6 donors, while the memory cells came from 3 donors. General study outcomes and caveats: Compared with CXCR3-negative naive cells, CXCR3-positive naive cells had TRB CDR3s with higher hydrophobicity (lower Kidera factor 4), lower energy, and higher strength and volume indices. Freshly isolated PBMCs were used for most assays because CXCR3 expression partially decreased after cryopreservation. Repertoire diversity was comparably high in both naive subsets but much lower in memory CD8+ T cells. Within the same donor, TRBV-TRBJ usage looked similar between naive CXCR3-negative and CXCR3-positive cells, but memory cells had distinct patterns. Because surface CD5, which is linked to self-reactivity in mice, was comparable between the naive subsets, TCR interaction strength was also inferred from the physicochemical properties of TRB CDR3s.

Sequencing used a NextSeq 550. The Human TCR Profiling Kit (MiLaboratory) was used to prepare UMI-labeled 5' RACE TRB cDNA libraries. cDNA synthesis used the entire amount of extracted RNA, and PCR amplification then used the entire amount of cDNA produced. Libraries were prepared in parallel using an identical number of PCR cycles. The original pipeline was this. With a minimum of two reads required per UMI, MIGEC and MiXCR pulled out about 52,000 +/- 9,100 unique UMI-labeled TRB cDNA molecules from each library. An average of approximately 40,000 +/- 10,000 functional in-frame TRB CDR3 nucleotide clonotypes without stop codons was found per library. Diversity metrics, including normalized Shannon-Wiener and Chao1, were computed in VDJtools after downsampling to 5000 UMI-labeled TRB molecules per sample. VDJtools was used to calculate clonotype-size-weighted physicochemical properties of the central five CDR3 residues, namely interaction energy, strength, volume and Kidera factor 4. TCRdb reprocessed the reads and provides one entry for every CDR3 protein sequence; no DNA is given. TCRdb, not the original authors, processed these V and J calls. The table held for this sample gives under 110,000 distinct CDR3 sequences. The ten largest make up more than 0.3% of the sample.

With regard to this clonotype: Which antigen it targets is not known.

For every CD8+ T cell subset, hundreds of thousands of cells were flow-sorted straight into RLT lysis buffer, and each subset was sorted in triplicate. Naive CD8+ T cells were defined stringently as CD45RO-CCR7+CD27+CD95- to exclude memory contaminants. Peripheral blood mononuclear cells were isolated from buffy coats by standard density gradient centrifugation. A FACSAria III was used to flow-sort naive CD8+ T cells into CXCR3-negative and CXCR3-positive populations. An RNeasy Mini Kit was used to extract total RNA from the sorted cells. Material: naive CXCR3+ CD8+ T cells from blood. The sample's cell subset or site, from its label and the paper: CD45RO-CCR7+CD27+CD95- naive CD8+ T cells expressing CXCR3 (TNR3+). This clonotype was sampled from a human donor in good health. Some clones in this sample may be carry-over from other donors' samples.

CDR3 protein: CSVQTGSGYEQYF. The rearrangement joined TRBV29-1 to TRBJ2-7; lacking DNA, the TRBD1 call made by TCRdb goes unchecked. The germline V gene specifies SQVTM as CDR1 and ANQGSEA as CDR2. The CDR3, cysteine through phenylalanine, is 13 amino acids long. There is no recorded DNA.